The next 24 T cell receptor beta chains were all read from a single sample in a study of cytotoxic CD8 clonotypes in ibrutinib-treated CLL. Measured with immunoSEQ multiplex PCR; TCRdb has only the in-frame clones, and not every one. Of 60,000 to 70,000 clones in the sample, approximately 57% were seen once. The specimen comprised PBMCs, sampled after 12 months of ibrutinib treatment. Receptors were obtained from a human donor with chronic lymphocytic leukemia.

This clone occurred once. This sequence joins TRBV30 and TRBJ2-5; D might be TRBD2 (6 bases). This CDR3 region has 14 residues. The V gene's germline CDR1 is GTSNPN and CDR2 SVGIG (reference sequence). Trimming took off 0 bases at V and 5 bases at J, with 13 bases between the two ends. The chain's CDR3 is CAWSVSGLGETQYF. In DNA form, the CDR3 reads TGTGCCTGGAGTGTCTCGGGACTTGGGGAGACCCAGTACTTC.

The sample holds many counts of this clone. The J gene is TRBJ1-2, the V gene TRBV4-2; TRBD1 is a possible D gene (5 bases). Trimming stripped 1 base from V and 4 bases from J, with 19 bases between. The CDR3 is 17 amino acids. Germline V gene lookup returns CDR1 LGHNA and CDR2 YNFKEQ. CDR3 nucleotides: TGTGCCAGCAGCCAAGGGGGGTCCCGGGGATGGGGCTATGGCTACACCTTC. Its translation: CASSQGGSRGWGYGYTF.

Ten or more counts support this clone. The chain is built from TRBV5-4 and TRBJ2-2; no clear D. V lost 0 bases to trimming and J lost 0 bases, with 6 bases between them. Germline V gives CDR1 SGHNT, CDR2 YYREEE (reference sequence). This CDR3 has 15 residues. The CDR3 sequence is CASSLAPANTGELFF. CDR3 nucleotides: TGTGCCAGCAGCTTGGCCCCCGCGAACACCGGGGAGCTGTTTTTT.

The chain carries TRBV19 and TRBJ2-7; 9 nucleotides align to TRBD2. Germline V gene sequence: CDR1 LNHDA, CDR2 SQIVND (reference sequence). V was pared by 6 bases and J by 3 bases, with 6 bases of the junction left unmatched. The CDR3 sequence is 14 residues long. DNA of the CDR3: TGTGCCAGTAGGCCCGGGACTAGCAACTACGAGCAGTACTTC. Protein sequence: CASRPGTSNYEQYF.

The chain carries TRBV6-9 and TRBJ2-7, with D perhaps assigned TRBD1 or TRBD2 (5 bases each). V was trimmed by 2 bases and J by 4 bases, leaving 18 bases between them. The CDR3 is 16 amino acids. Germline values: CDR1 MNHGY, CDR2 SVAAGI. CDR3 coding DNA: TGTGCCAGCAGTTATAAGGGGAGCAATGGGAATTACGAGCAGTACGTC. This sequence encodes CASSYKGSNGNYEQYV.

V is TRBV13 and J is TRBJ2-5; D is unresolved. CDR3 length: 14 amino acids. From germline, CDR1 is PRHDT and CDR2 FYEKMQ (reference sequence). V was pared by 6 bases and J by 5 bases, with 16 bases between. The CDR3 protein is CASRAWGYGETQYF. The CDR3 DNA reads TGTGCCAGCAGGGCCTGGGGATATGGGGAGACCCAGTACTTC.

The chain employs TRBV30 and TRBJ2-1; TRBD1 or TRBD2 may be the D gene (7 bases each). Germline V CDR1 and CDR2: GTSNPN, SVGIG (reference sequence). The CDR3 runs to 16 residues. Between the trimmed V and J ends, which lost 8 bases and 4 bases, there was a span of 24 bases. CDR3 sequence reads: CALSGGEGQTYNEQFF. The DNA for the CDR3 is TGTGCCCTTTCAGGGGGGGAGGGCCAAACTTACAATGAGCAGTTCTTC.

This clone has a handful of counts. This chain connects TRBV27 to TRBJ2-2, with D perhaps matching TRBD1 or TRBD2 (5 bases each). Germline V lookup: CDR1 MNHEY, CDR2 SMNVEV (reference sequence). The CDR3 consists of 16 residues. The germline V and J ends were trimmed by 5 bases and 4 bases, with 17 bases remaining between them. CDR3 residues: CASSDWDALSTGELFF. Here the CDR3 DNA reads TGTGCCAGCAGTGATTGGGACGCCCTAAGCACCGGGGAGCTGTTTTTT.

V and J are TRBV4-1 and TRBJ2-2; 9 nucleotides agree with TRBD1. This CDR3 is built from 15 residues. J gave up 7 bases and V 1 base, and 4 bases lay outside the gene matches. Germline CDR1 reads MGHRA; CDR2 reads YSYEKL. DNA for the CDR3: TGCGCCAGCAGCCAAGCAGGACAGGGGATCGGGGAGCTGTTTTTT. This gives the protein CASSQAGQGIGELFF.

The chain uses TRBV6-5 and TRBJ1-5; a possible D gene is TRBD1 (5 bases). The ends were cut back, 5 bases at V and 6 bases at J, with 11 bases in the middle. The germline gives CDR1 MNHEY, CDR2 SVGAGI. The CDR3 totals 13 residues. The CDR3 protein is CASSPWGGQPQHF. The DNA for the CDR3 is TGTGCCAGCAGTCCCTGGGGGGGTCAGCCCCAGCATTTT.

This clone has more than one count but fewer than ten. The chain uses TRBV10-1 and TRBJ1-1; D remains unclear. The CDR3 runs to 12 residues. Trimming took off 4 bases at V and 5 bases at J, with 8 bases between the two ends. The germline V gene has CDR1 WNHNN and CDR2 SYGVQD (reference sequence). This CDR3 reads CASSAGWTEAFF. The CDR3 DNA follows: TGCGCCAGCAGTGCGGGGTGGACTGAAGCTTTCTTT.

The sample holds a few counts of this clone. CDR3 region: CASSQPMTDEQFF. DNA of the CDR3: TGCGCCAGCAGCCAACCTATGACGGATGAGCAGTTCTTC. The chain carries TRBV5-1 and TRBJ2-1; D remains unclear. The germline V gene encodes CDR1 SGHRS and CDR2 YFSETQ. The CDR3 extends over 13 amino acids. Deletions cut 4 bases from V and 8 bases from J, with 13 bases between.

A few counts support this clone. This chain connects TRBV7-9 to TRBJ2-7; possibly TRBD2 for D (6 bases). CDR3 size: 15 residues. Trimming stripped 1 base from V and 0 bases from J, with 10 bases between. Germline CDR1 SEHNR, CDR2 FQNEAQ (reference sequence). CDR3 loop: CASSLDRGSSYEQYF. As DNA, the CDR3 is TGTGCCAGCAGCTTAGACCGGGGGAGCTCCTACGAGCAGTACTTC.

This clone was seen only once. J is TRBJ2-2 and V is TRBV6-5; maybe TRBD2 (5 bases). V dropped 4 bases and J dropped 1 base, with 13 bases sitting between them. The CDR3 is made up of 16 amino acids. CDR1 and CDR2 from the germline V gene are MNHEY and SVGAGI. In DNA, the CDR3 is TGTGCCAGCAGTTCCTTCGGGATGTTGAACACCGGGGAGCTGTTTTTT. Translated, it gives CASSSFGMLNTGELFF.

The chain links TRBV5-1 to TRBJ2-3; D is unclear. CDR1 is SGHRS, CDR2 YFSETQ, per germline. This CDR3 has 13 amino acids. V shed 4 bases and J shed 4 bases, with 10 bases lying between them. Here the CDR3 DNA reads TGCGCCAGCAGCCGAACAAACGCAGATACGCAGTATTTT. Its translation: CASSRTNADTQYF. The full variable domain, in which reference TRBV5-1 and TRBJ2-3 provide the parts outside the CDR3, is KAGVTQTPRYLIKTRGQQVTLSCSPISGHRSVSWYQQTPGQGLQFLFEYFSETQRNKGNFPGRFSGRQFSNSRSEMNVSTLELGDSALYLCASSRTNADTQYFGPGTRLTVL.

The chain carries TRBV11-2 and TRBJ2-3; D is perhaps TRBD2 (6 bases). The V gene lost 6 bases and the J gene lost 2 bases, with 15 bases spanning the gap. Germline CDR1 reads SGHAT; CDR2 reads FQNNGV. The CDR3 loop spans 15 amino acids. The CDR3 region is CASRDVGGFTDTQYF. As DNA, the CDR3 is TGTGCCAGCAGGGATGTGGGAGGATTCACAGATACGCAGTATTTT.

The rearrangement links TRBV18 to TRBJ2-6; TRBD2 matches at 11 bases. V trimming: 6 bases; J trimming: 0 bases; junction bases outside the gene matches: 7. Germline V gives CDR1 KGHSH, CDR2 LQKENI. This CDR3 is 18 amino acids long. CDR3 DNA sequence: TGTGCCAGCTCTATGACTAGCGGGAAACTCTCTGGGGCCAACGTCCTGACTTTC. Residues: CASSMTSGKLSGANVLTF.

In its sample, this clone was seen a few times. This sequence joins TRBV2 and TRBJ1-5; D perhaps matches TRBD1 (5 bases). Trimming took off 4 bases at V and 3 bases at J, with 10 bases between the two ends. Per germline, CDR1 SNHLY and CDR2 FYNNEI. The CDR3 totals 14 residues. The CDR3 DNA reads TGTGCCAGCAGTGTTGCGGGGCTCAATCAGCCCCAGCATTTT. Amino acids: CASSVAGLNQPQHF. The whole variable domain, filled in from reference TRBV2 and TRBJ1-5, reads EPEVTQTPSHQVTQMGQEVILRCVPISNHLYFYWYRQILGQKVEFLVSFYNNEISEKSEIFDDQFSVERPDGSNFTLKIRSTKLEDSAMYFCASSVAGLNQPQHFGDGTRLSIL.

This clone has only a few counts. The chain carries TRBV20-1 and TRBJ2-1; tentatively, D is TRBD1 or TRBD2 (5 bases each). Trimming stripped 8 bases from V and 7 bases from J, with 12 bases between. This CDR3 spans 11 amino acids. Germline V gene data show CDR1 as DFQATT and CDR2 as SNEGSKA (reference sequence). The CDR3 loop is CSTGRQNEQFF. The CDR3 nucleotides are TGCAGTACGGGGCGGCAGAATGAGCAGTTCTTC.

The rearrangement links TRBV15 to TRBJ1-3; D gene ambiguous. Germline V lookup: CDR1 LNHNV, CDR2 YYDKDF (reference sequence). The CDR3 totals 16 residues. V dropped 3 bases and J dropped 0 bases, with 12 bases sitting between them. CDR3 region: CATSSGLVSSGNTIYF. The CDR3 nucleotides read TGTGCCACCAGCAGCGGCCTCGTAAGCTCTGGAAACACCATATATTTT.

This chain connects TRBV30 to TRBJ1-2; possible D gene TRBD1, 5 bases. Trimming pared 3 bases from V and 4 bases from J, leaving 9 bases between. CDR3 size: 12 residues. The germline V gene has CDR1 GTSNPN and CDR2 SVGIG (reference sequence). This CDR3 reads CAWRGRAYGYTF. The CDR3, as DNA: TGTGCCTGGAGGGGCAGGGCCTATGGCTACACCTTC.

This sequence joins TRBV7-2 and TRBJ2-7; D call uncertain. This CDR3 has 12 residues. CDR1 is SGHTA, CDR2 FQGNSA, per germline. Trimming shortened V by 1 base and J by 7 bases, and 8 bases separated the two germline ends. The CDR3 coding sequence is TGTGCCAGCAGCTTAGTTGAGCGTGAGCAGTACTTC. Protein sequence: CASSLVEREQYF.

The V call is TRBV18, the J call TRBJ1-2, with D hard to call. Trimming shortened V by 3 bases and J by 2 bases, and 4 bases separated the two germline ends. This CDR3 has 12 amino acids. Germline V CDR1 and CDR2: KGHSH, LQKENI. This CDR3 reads CASSPKNYGYTF. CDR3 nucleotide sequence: TGTGCCAGCTCACCCAAGAACTATGGCTACACCTTC.

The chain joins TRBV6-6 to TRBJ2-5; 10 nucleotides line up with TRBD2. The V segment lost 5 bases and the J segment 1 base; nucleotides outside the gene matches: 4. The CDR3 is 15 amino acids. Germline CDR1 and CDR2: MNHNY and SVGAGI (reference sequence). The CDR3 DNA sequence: TGTGCCAGCAGTCCTAGCGGGAGTCCCCAAGAGACCCAGTACTTC. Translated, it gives CASSPSGSPQETQYF.